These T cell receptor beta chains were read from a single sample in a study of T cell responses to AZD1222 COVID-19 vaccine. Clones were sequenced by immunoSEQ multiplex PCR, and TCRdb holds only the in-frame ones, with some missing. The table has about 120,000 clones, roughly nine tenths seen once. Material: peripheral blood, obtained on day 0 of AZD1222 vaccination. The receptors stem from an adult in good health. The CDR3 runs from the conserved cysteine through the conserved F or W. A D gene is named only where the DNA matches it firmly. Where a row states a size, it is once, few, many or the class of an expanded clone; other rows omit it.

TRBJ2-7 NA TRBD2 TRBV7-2 TGTGCCAGCAGCGTGACTAGCGGGGTCTCCTACGAGCAGTACTTC CASSVTSGVSYEQYF
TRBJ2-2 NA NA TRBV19 TGTGCCAGTAGTTTCTCTGGGCCCACCGGGGAGCTGTTTTTT CASSFSGPTGELFF
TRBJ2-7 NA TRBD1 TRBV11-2 TGTGCCAGCAGCTTAGCTACAGGGGCCTACGAGCAGTACTTC CASSLATGAYEQYF
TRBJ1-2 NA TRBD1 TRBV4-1 TGCGCCAGCAGACAAGATGCGGACAGGGTAAACTATGGCTACACCTTC CASRQDADRVNYGYTF
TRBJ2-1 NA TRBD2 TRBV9 TGTGCCAGCAGCCCACATCGACTAGCGGCTTACAATGAGCAGTTCTTC CASSPHRLAAYNEQFF
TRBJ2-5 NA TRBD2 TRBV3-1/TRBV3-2 TGTGCCAGCAGCTCAAGCCTAGCGGGAATAGAGACCCAGTACTTC CASSSSLAGIETQYF
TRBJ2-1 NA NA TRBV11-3 TGTGCCAGCAGCAAGGGACGCTACAATGAGCAGTTCTTC CASSKGRYNEQFF
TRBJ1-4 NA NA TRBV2 TGTGCCAGCAGCCTCTGGACTGCTTTTAGTGAAAAACTGTTTTTT CASSLWTAFSEKLFF
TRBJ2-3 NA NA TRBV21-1 TGTGCCAGCAGCAACGGGCGCTCTAGCACAGATACGCAGTATTTT CASSNGRSSTDTQYF
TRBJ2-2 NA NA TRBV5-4 TGTGCCAGCAGCTTGGACATGATGAACACCGGGGAGCTGTTTTTT CASSLDMMNTGELFF
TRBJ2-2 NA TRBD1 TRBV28 TGTGCCAGCAGTTCCTCGGGACAGGGAGCCGGGGAGCTGTTTTTT CASSSSGQGAGELFF
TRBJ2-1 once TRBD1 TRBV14 TGTGCCAGCAGCCCGGGGACAGCTTTGAATGAGCAGTTCTTC CASSPGTALNEQFF
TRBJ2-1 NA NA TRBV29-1 TGCAGCGACCGAACAGGGCCCGGCCCCTACAATGAGCAGTTCTTC CSDRTGPGPYNEQFF
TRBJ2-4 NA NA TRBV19 TGTGCCAGTAGTCCGGGACCACCTCAAGCTTTTCAGTACTTC CASSPGPPQAFQYF
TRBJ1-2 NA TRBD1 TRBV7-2 TGTGCCAGCAGCTTAGACAACAGGGGTAACTATGGCTACACCTTC CASSLDNRGNYGYTF
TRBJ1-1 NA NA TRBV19 TGTGCCAACTACACTGAAGCTTTCTTT CANYTEAFF
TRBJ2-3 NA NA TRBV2 TGTGCCAGCATGGGGATTGGACCCACAGATACGCAGTATTTT CASMGIGPTDTQYF
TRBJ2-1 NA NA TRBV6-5 TGTGCCAGCAAAGCGGTCACCTACAATGAGCAGTTCTTC CASKAVTYNEQFF
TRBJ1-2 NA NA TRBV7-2 TGTGCCAGCACCCGGGACGGCCAGTATGGAGGCTACACCTTC CASTRDGQYGGYTF
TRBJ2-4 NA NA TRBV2 TGTGCCAGCAGTCAGGGGATATTAGCCAAAAACATTCAGTACTTC CASSQGILAKNIQYF
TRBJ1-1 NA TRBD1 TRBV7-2 TGTGCCAGCAACGACTACGGACAGGGGAACACTGAAGCTTTCTTT CASNDYGQGNTEAFF
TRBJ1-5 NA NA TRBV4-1 TGCGCCAGCAGCCAAGATGTGGCGACAGATCTTAGCAATCAGCCCCAGCATTTT CASSQDVATDLSNQPQHF
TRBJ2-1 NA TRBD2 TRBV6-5 TGTGCCAGCACCGCTTCTAGCGGGAGCTACAATGAGCAGTTCTTC CASTASSGSYNEQFF
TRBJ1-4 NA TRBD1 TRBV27 TGTGCCAGCAGTCCTTCAACAGGGGACCAAGGGATTGAAAAACTGTTTTTT CASSPSTGDQGIEKLFF
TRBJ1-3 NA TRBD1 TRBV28 TGTGCCACCACGGGGACAGGGAATGGAAACACCATATATTTT CATTGTGNGNTIYF
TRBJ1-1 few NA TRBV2 TGTGCCAGCAGTGAAATCCGCGGGGGTTACATGAACACTGAAGCTTTCTTT CASSEIRGGYMNTEAFF
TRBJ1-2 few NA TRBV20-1 TGCAGTGCTAGAGCCTATGGCTACACCTTC CSARAYGYTF
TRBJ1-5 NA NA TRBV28 TGTGCCAGCAGTCCTCTTCGGGAGAGGAGCAATCAGCCCCAGCATTTT CASSPLRERSNQPQHF
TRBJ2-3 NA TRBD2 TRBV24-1 TGTGCCACCAGTGATTTCGGACTAGCGGGAGTTCCCGATACGCAGTATTTT CATSDFGLAGVPDTQYF
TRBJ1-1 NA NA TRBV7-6 TGTGCCAGCAGCCCAGGGGTGGCGAGGAAGCCCTACGCTGAAGCTTTCTTT CASSPGVARKPYAEAFF
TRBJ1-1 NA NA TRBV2 TGTGCCTCCCGTTTTGGGGTCAACACTGAAGCTTTCTTT CASRFGVNTEAFF
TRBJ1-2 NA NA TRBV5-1 TGCGCCAGCAGCCCAGCCGGAGACTATGGCTACACCTTC CASSPAGDYGYTF
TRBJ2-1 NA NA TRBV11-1 TGTGCCAGCAGCTTATCAGTAGCGGCAAACAATGAGCAGTTCTTC CASSLSVAANNEQFF
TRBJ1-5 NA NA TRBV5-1 TGCGCCAGCAGCGAGTCGGATAGCAATCAGCCCCAGCATTTT CASSESDSNQPQHF
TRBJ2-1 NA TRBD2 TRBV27 TGTGCCAGCAGTTTAATAGCTAGCGGGCGCAATGAGCAGTTCTTC CASSLIASGRNEQFF
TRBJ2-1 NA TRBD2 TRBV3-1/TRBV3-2 TGTGCCAGCAGCCCACGACCGGGACTAGCGGGGTACAATGAGCAGTTCTTC CASSPRPGLAGYNEQFF
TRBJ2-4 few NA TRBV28 TGTGCCAGCAGCTCAATTGATCAAAAAAACATTCAGTACTTC CASSSIDQKNIQYF
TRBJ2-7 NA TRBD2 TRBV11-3 TGTGCCAGCAGCCCGGGACTAGCGGGAGCCTTTGCCTACGAGCAGTACTTC CASSPGLAGAFAYEQYF
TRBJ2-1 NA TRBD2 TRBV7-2 TGTGCCAGCAGTCCAGCGGGAGGAACCTACAATGAGCAGTTCTTC CASSPAGGTYNEQFF
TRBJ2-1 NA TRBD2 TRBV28 TGTGCCAGCAGTTTCGCTACCAGGGAGGGGTACGAGCAGTTCTTC CASSFATREGYEQFF
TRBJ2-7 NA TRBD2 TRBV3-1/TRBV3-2 TGTGCCAGCAGCCAATCATCAGGCGGACTAGCGGGAGGCAGTGAGCAGTACTTC CASSQSSGGLAGGSEQYF
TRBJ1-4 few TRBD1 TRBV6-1 TGTGCCAGCAGTGAAGGAGGGACAGGAGGTGAAAAACTGTTTTTT CASSEGGTGGEKLFF
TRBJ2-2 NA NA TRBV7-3 TGTGCCAGCAGCTTATTTCCCCTCGGAAACACCGGGGAGCTGTTTTTT CASSLFPLGNTGELFF
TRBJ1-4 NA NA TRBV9 TGTGCCAGCAGTAGGGACGAGGAAAAACTGTTTTTT CASSRDEEKLFF
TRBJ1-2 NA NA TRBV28 TGTGCCAGCAGTTCCCCGGGGGGGGTCGATGGCTACACCTTC CASSSPGGVDGYTF
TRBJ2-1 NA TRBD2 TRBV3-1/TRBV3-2 TGTGCCAGCAGCCGAACTAGCGGGGCCTACAATGAGCAGTTCTTC CASSRTSGAYNEQFF
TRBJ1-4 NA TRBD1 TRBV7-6 TGTGCCAGCAGCTCACAGGACAGGGGAGGGGAAAAACTGTTTTTT CASSSQDRGGEKLFF
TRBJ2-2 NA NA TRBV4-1 TGCGCCAGCAGCCAAGAGGGTCAGGTAAACACCGGGGAGCTGTTTTTT CASSQEGQVNTGELFF
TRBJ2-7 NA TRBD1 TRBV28 TGTGCCAGCAGTTTGTCCGGGACAGTCTACGAGCAGTACTTC CASSLSGTVYEQYF
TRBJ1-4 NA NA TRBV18 TGTGCCAGCTCACGTGGGAGGGGTGAAAAACTGTTTTTT CASSRGRGEKLFF
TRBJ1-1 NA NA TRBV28 TGTGCCAGCAGTTTATCGGTTTCTGAAGCTTTCTTT CASSLSVSEAFF
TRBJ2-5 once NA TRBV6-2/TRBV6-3 TGTGCCAGCAGTTACTCGGCTTTTACGTACCAAGAGACCCAGTACTTC CASSYSAFTYQETQYF
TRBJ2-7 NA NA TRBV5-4 TGTGCCAGCAGCTTGGGTCAGAGATCCTACGAGCAGTACTTC CASSLGQRSYEQYF
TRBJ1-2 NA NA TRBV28 TGTGCCAGCAGTGCGACAAATTTCGCCTATGGCTACACCTTC CASSATNFAYGYTF
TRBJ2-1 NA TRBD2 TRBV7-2 TGTGCCAGCAGCCGCCGACTAGCGGGAGGAGATGAGCAGTTCTTC CASSRRLAGGDEQFF